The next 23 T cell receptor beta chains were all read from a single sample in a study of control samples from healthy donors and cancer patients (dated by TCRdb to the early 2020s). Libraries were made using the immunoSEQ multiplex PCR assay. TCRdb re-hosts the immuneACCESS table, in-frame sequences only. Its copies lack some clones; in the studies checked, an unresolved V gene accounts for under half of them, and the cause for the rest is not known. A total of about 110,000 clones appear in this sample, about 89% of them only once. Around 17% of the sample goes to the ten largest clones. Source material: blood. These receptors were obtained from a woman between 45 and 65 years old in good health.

The CDR3 DNA sequence: TGTGCCAGCAGCTCTATAGCGGGAGGGACAGATACGCAGTATTTT. It encodes CASSSIAGGTDTQYF. This sequence joins TRBV11-2 and TRBJ2-3; 11 nucleotides agree with TRBD2. The germline CDR1 and CDR2 sequences are SGHAT and FQNNGV. The CDR3 is 15 residues long. Germline trimming cut 4 bases from V and 3 bases from J; bases unmatched to any gene: 3.

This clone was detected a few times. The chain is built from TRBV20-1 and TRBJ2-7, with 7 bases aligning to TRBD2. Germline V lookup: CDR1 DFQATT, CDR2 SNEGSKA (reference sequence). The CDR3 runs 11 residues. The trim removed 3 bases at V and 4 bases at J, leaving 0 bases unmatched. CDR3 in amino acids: CSASGRYEQYV. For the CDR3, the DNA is TGCAGTGCTAGCGGGAGGTACGAGCAGTACGTC.

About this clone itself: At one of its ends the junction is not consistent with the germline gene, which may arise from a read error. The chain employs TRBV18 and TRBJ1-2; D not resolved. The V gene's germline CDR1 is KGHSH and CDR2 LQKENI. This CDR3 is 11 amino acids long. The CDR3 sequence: CASSPSLTVGF. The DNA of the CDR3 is TGTGCCAGCTCACCATCCTTAACTGTAGGCTTC. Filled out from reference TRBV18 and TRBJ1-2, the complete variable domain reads NAGVMQNPRHLVRRRGQEARLRCSPMKGHSHVYWYRQLPEEGLKFMVYLQKENIIDESGMPKERFSAEFPKEGPSILRIQQVVRGDSAAYFCASSPSLTVGFGSGTRLTVV.

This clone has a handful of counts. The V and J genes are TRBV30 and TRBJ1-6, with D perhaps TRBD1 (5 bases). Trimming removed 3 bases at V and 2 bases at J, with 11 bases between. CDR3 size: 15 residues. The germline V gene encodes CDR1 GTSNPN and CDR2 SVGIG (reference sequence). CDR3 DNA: TGTGCCTGGAGGACAGATCGCGCCTATAATTCACCCCTCCACTTT. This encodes CAWRTDRAYNSPLHF.

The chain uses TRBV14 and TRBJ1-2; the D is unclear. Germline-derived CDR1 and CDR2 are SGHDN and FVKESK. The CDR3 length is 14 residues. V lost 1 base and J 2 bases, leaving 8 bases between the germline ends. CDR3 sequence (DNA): TGTGCCAGCAGCCAAGGGGGATGGAACTATGGCTACACCTTC. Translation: CASSQGGWNYGYTF.

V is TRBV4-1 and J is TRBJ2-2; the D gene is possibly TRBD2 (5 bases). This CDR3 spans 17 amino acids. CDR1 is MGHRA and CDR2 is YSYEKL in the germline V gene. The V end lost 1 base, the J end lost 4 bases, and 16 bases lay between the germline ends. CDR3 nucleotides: TGCGCCAGCAGCCAAGGGGAAGGGCGGGTGGGCACCGGGGAGCTGTTTTTT. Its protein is CASSQGEGRVGTGELFF.

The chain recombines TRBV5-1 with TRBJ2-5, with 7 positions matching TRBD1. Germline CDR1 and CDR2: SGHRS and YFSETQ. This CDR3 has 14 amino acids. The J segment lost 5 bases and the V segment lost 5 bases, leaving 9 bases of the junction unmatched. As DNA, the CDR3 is TGCGCCAGCAGTTTACTAACAGGGGTGGAGACCCAGTACTTC. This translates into CASSLLTGVETQYF.

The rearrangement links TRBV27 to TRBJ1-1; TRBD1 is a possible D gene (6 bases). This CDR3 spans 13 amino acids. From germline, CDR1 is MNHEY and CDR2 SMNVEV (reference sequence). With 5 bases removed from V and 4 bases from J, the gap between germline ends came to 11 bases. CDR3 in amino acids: CASSTRTATEAFF. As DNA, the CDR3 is TGTGCCAGCAGTACCAGGACAGCCACTGAAGCTTTCTTT.

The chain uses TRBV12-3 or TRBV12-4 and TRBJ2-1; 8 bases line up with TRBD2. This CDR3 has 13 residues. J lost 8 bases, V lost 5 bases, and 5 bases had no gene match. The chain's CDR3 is CASSPGLAYEQFF. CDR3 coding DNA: TGTGCCAGCAGTCCCGGACTAGCTTATGAGCAGTTCTTC.

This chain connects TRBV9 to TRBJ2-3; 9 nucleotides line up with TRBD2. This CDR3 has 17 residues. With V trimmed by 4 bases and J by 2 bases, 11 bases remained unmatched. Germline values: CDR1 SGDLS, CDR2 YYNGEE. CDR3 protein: CASSRGKAGGTTDTQYF. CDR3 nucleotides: TGTGCCAGCAGCAGGGGTAAGGCGGGGGGGACCACAGATACGCAGTATTTT.

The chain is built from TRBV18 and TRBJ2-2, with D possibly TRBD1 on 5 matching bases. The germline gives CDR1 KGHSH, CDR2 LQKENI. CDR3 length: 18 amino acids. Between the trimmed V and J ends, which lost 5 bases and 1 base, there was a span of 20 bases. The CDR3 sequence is CASSAFPSTVLNTGELFF. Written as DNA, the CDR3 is TGTGCCAGCTCAGCCTTTCCTTCGACAGTTTTGAACACCGGGGAGCTGTTTTTT.

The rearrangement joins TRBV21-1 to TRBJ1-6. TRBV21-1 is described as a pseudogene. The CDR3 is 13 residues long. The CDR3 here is CRGQAPYNSPLHF. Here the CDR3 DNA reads TGTCGGGGGCAGGCCCCGTATAATTCACCCCTCCACTTT.

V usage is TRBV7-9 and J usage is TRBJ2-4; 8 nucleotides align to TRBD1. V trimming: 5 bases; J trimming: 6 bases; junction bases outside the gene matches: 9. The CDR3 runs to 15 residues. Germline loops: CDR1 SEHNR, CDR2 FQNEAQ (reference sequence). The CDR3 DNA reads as TGTGCCAGCAGCCCCACGTCCCAGGGGGCAAACATTCAGTACTTC. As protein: CASSPTSQGANIQYF.

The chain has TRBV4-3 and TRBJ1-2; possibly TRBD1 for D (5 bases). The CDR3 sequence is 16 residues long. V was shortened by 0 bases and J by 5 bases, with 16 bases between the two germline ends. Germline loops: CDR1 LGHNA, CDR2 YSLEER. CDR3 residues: CASSQDDKGTGYGYTF. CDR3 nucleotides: TGCGCCAGCAGCCAAGATGACAAGGGGACGGGATATGGCTACACCTTC.

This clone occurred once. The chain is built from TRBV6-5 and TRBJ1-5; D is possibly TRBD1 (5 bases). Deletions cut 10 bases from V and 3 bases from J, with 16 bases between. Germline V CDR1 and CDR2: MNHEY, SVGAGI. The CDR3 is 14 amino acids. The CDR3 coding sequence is TGTGCCACCGATCCGAGGGGCCCCAATCAGCCCCAGCATTTT. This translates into CATDPRGPNQPQHF.

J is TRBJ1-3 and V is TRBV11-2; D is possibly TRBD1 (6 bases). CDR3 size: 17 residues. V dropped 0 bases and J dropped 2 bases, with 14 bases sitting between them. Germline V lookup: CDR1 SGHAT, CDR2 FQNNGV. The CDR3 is CASSLDLGWGPGNTIYF. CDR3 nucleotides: TGTGCCAGCAGCTTAGATCTGGGATGGGGGCCTGGAAACACCATATATTTT.

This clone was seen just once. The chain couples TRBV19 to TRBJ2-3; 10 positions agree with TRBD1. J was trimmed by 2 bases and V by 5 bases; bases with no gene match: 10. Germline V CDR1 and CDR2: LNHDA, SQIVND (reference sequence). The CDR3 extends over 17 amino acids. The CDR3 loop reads CASSPSPGTGATDTQYF. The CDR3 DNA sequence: TGTGCCAGTAGTCCGTCGCCCGGGACAGGGGCCACAGATACGCAGTATTTT.

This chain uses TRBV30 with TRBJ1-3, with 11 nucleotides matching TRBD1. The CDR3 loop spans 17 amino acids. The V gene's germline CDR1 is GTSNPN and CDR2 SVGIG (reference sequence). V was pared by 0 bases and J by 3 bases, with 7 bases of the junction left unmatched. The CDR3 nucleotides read TGTGCCTGGAGTGTAGGACAGGGGGCCTCCCTTGGAAACACCATATATTTT. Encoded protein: CAWSVGQGASLGNTIYF.

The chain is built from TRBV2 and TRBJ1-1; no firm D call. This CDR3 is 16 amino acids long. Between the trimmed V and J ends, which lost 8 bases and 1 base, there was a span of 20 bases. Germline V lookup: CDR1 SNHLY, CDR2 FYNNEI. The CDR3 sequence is CASVSGAKGPNTEAFF. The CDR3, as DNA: TGTGCCAGCGTATCAGGAGCTAAAGGCCCGAACACTGAAGCTTTCTTT.

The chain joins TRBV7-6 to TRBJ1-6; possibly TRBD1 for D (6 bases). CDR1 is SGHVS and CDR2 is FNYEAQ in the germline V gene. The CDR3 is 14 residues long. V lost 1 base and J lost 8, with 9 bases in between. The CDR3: CASSLDGGYSPLHF. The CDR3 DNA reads TGTGCCAGCAGCTTAGATGGGGGCTATTCACCCCTCCACTTT.

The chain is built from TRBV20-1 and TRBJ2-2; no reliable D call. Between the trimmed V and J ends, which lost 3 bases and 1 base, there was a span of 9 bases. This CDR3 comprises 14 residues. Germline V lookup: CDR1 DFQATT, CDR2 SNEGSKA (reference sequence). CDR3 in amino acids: CSASSARNTGELFF. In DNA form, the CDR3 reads TGCAGTGCTAGTTCGGCGCGGAACACCGGGGAGCTGTTTTTT.

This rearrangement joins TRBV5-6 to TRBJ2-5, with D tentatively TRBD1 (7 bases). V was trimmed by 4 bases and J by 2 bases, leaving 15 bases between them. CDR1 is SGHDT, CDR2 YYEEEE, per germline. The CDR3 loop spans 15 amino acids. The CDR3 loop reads CASSVQGGHQETQYF. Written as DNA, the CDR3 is TGTGCCAGCAGCGTCCAGGGGGGACATCAAGAGACCCAGTACTTC.

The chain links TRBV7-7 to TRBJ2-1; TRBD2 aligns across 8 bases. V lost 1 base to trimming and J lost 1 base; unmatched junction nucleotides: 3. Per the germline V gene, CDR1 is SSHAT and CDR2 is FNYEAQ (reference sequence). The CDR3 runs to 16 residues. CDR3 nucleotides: TGTGCCAGCAGCTTAGGGGGCGGGAGGTCCTACAATGAGCAGTTCTTC. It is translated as CASSLGGGRSYNEQFF. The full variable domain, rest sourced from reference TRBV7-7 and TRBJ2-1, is GAGVSQSPRYKVTKRGQDVTLRCDPISSHATLYWYQQALGQGPEFLTYFNYEAQPDKSGLPSDRFSAERPEGSISTLTIQRTEQRDSAMYRCASSLGGGRSYNEQFFGPGTRLTVL.